The next 2 T cell receptor beta chains were all read from a single sample in a study of T-cell reconstitution after alpha-beta-depleted transplantation in children. This sample's TCRbeta library carried unique molecular identifier barcodes. TCRdb passed the PCR reads through MiXCR, listing each CDR3 protein once. The sample lists about 600,000 distinct CDR3 sequences, 23% occurring once. Sequencing used PBMCs, mostly from graft donor cells, obtained 360 days after TCRalphabeta/CD19-depleted stem cell transplant. All receptors come from a boy younger than two who had a stem cell transplant for acute myeloid leukemia, so the T cells may come from the graft donor.

This clonotype has a count of ten or more. The chain uses TRBV20-1 and TRBJ2-1; the D gene is possibly TRBD2 (5 bases). V was clipped by 6 bases and J by 7 bases, with 13 bases between them. Looked up from germline, CDR1 is DFQATT and CDR2 is SNEGSKA (reference sequence). The CDR3 has 12 residues. This CDR3 reads CSAPMRANEQFF. The CDR3 DNA reads TGCAGTGCCCCCATGAGGGCGAATGAGCAGTTCTTC.

This chain connects TRBV12-3 or TRBV12-4 to TRBJ1-3, with D tentatively TRBD1 (6 bases). The V end lost 5 bases, the J end lost 6 bases, and 20 bases lay between the germline ends. This CDR3 region has 16 residues. DNA for the CDR3: TGTGCCAGCAGTCCCCTGGGGGCAATCAAGGAAAACACCATATATTTT. This translates into CASSPLGAIKENTIYF.